This TCR beta chain was retrieved from a study of cytomegalovirus exposure and HLA in healthy donors. Overall study findings and caveats: The listing of about 150 TCR beta chains classed them as cytomegalovirus-associated. Later analysis demonstrated an association between a missense DCLRE1C variant and TCR beta V- and J-gene trimming.

The PCR used 60 Vbeta and 13 Jbeta primers. Data came from immunoSEQ multiplex PCR; TCRdb stores just in-frame clones and leaves some out. The sample yields just over 70,000 clones, about 74% seen once. CDR3 length equals 14 residues. Germline V lookup: CDR1 MGHDK, CDR2 SYGVNS. Deletions cut 6 bases from V and 0 bases from J, with 11 bases between. This clone turned up a few times. As yet, its antigen is unknown. The sequence came from a human donor in good health. The sequenced material came from PBMCs. This chain links TRBV25-1 with TRBJ1-1, with D unclear. CDR3 in amino acids: CASRGVGMNTEAFF. The CDR3 bases are TGTGCCAGCAGGGGCGTTGGTATGAACACTGAAGCTTTCTTT. The full variable domain, its missing parts supplied by reference TRBV25-1 and TRBJ1-1, is EADIYQTPRYLVIGTGKKITLECSQTMGHDKMYWYQQDPGMELHLIHYSYGVNSTEKGDLSSESTVSRIRTEHFPLTLESARPSHTSQYLCASRGVGMNTEAFFGQGTRLTVV.